The T cell receptor beta chain described here comes from a study of post-analysis software for immune sequencing data (dated by TCRdb to about 2015). For the study in its entirety: The recorded disease courses included relapsing-remitting, secondary progressive and progressive-relapsing multiple sclerosis, and some patients had no subtype annotation. The multiple sclerosis patient repertoires were compared with about a dozen previously published healthy control repertoires from donors aged 6 to 25 years. A subset of samples was prepared in parallel using single-end sample barcoding, then pooled and co-amplified after Illumina adapter ligation.

A few counts support this clonotype. Which antigen it targets is not known. No per-base quality is available; no much larger clone lies one base away. General study outcomes and caveats: Multiple sclerosis patients had significantly lower normalized Chao1 diversity than controls, a result that suggests substantial peripheral T-cell clonal expansion. The multiple sclerosis patient group was slightly younger than the control group. Significantly higher frequencies in patients than in controls were found for roughly 5 TRBV segments, including TRBV5-6, TRBV5-1 and TRBV20-1. Strong co-clustering of samples prepared in the same batch was shown by direct clustering with F measure, prompting a batch-effect correction.

To demonstrate the VDJtools post-analysis software, TCR beta repertoires were profiled from the peripheral blood of over ten young patients with multiple sclerosis. The multiple sclerosis patients were children and adolescents between roughly 6 and 17 years of age. The germline V gene provides CDR1 MDHEN and CDR2 SYDVKM. From its cysteine to its phenylalanine, the CDR3 spans 18 amino acids. The sequence is cut down to CDR3 DNA, 54 bases in frame from base 1. The protocol used for the library was PCR. Sequenced on an Illumina HiSeq 2500. To reduce PCR and sequencing biases, unique molecular identifiers were incorporated into the TCR beta cDNA libraries. Every 1 to 10 million input T cells yielded about 500,000 cDNA molecules, meaning each molecule approximated one T cell. The same protocol used for the earlier healthy control dataset was applied to prepare and sequence the patient libraries. Samples belonging to the same batch were prepared together, multiplexed and sequenced on a shared HiSeq lane. As for the authors' bioinformatics: Raw barcoded reads were processed with MIGEC, and single-read molecular identifier groups were discarded before consensus assembly and CDR3 extraction. Clonotype tables were post-analysed with VDJtools, and diversity was normalized by down-sampling all datasets to the smallest sample size. To correct batch-related cross-sample contamination, repertoire overlap clustering matched CDR3 amino acid sequences but not nucleotide sequences. The raw public data were reprocessed by TCRdb itself: fastp quality trimming at Q25, MiXCR clonotype calling, in-frame beta chains only. Rows merge per CDR3 protein into single entries with the most common DNA and genes. TCRdb, not the original authors, processed these V and J calls. The sample includes around 400,000 distinct CDR3 sequences, with over 30% observed a single time. Of the sample, under 9% is held by the ten largest clones.

The sequence derives from a girl aged 2-15 years with multiple sclerosis. Sequencing input: blood. The chain employs TRBV28 and TRBJ2-7; 8 nucleotides in the junction match TRBD1. The J call is in doubt because the DNA end fits TRBJ2-5 better. The sequence in DNA is TGTGCCAGCAGTTACCCCAGGGGGCGACCGCTTGCTACGGAGACCCAGTACTTC. The resulting protein is CASSYPRGRPLATETQYF.